The rows below give T cell receptor beta chains drawn from one sample of a study of blood T cells in healthy people across ages. Each CDR3 protein gets one entry after TCRdb re-called the 5' RACE reads with MiXCR. The sample records more than 600,000 distinct CDR3 sequences, approximately 25% being singletons. The sample was also reused in another study, on T cells of mothers and their children.

Sequencing was carried out using blood. These receptors were collected from a boy between 10 and 17 years old in good health. Both conserved end residues are part of each CDR3. The D gene is left open where the match is weak. A row's size may be missing; if present it is once, few, many or a size class.

V: TRBV20-1; size: .; D: .; J: TRBJ2-7; CDR3: CSAPVRGTYEQYF; DNA: TGCAGTGCTCCTGTACGGGGAACCTACGAGCAGTACTTC
V: TRBV28; size: once; D: TRBD1; J: TRBJ1-1; CDR3: CASSSWTGPEAFF; DNA: TGTGCCAGCAGTTCATGGACAGGGCCTGAAGCTTTCTTT
V: TRBV6-1; size: few; D: TRBD1; J: TRBJ1-2; CDR3: CASSGQGANYGYTF; DNA: TGTGCCAGCAGTGGACAGGGGGCTAACTATGGCTACACCTTC
V: TRBV18; size: few; D: .; J: TRBJ2-1; CDR3: CASSLLPGDATTGGNEQFF; DNA: TGTGCCAGCTCACTCCTACCCGGGGACGCCACCACTGGGGGCAATGAGCAGTTCTTC
V: TRBV9; size: .; D: .; J: TRBJ2-5; CDR3: CASSAIAGGLETQYF; DNA: TGTGCCAGCAGCGCCATAGCAGGCGGCTTAGAGACCCAGTACTTC
V: TRBV2; size: few; D: .; J: TRBJ2-5; CDR3: CASSPGQYQQETQYF; DNA: TGTGCCAGCAGTCCCGGACAGTACCAACAAGAGACCCAGTACTTC
V: TRBV19; size: few; D: .; J: TRBJ2-7; CDR3: CASSPRGDGYEQYF; DNA: TGTGCCAGTAGTCCAAGGGGGGACGGGTACGAGCAGTACTTC
V: TRBV7-3; size: .; D: .; J: TRBJ2-3; CDR3: CASSLCPGDTQYF; DNA: TGTGCCAGCAGCTTATGTCCCGGAGATACGCAGTATTTT
V: TRBV7-6; size: few; D: .; J: TRBJ2-7; CDR3: CASSLISPSRNSYEQYF; DNA: TGTGCCAGCAGCTTAATTTCTCCGTCGCGTAACTCCTACGAGCAGTACTTC
V: TRBV27; size: few; D: .; J: TRBJ1-1; CDR3: CASTPQGRWNTEAFF; DNA: TGTGCCAGCACCCCTCAGGGGCGGTGGAACACTGAAGCTTTCTTT
V: TRBV4-2; size: .; D: TRBD2; J: TRBJ2-3; CDR3: CASSQGLAGATATDTQYF; DNA: TGTGCCAGCAGCCAAGGACTAGCGGGAGCGACCGCCACAGATACGCAGTATTTT
V: TRBV9; size: .; D: TRBD2; J: TRBJ2-7; CDR3: CASSDDGTSGSEANYEQYF; DNA: TGTGCCAGCAGCGATGACGGGACTAGCGGGAGTGAGGCCAACTACGAGCAGTACTTC
V: TRBV7-9; size: .; D: .; J: TRBJ2-7; CDR3: CASRPGHGYEQYF; DNA: TGTGCCAGCAGGCCGGGACACGGCTACGAGCAGTACTTC
V: TRBV6-5; size: .; D: TRBD1; J: TRBJ1-1; CDR3: CASSSMHRGYTEAFF; DNA: TGTGCCAGCAGTAGTATGCACAGGGGTTACACTGAAGCTTTCTTT
V: TRBV7-9; size: .; D: TRBD2; J: TRBJ2-7; CDR3: CASSQGLAGSEQYF; DNA: TGTGCCAGCAGCCAAGGACTAGCGGGAAGCGAGCAGTACTTC
V: TRBV7-2; size: .; D: .; J: TRBJ2-3; CDR3: CASSLKSSLDTQYF; DNA: TGTGCCAGCAGCTTAAAGTCTTCTCTGGATACGCAGTATTTT
V: TRBV12-3/TRBV12-4; size: .; D: .; J: TRBJ2-1; CDR3: CASSELVYEQFF; DNA: TGTGCCAGCAGTGAACTAGTGTATGAGCAGTTCTTC
V: TRBV2; size: few; D: TRBD2; J: TRBJ2-5; CDR3: CASSESASGRAGETQYF; DNA: TGTGCCAGCAGTGAATCCGCTAGCGGGAGGGCCGGAGAGACCCAGTACTTC
V: TRBV12-3/TRBV12-4; size: once; D: .; J: TRBJ2-3; CDR3: CASSFFSGVLADTQYF; DNA: TGTGCCAGCAGTTTCTTTTCGGGGGTGCTCGCAGATACGCAGTATTTT
V: TRBV11-2; size: .; D: .; J: TRBJ2-1; CDR3: CASSLSGRISYNEQFF; DNA: TGTGCCAGCAGCTTGTCGGGACGGATCTCCTACAATGAGCAGTTCTTC
V: TRBV28; size: .; D: TRBD2; J: TRBJ2-1; CDR3: CASSVAGEDEQFF; DNA: TGTGCCAGCAGTGTGGCGGGAGAGGATGAGCAGTTCTTC
V: TRBV2; size: .; D: TRBD2; J: TRBJ2-7; CDR3: CASQGTSSYEQYF; DNA: TGTGCGTCGCAGGGGACTAGCTCCTACGAGCAGTACTTC
V: TRBV14; size: few; D: .; J: TRBJ2-5; CDR3: CASSHQNDLSGETQYF; DNA: TGTGCCAGCAGCCATCAAAACGACCTGAGCGGAGAGACCCAGTACTTC
V: TRBV11-2; size: .; D: TRBD1; J: TRBJ1-4; CDR3: CASSIWTGPNEKLFF; DNA: TGTGCCAGCAGCATCTGGACAGGACCTAATGAAAAACTGTTTTTT
V: TRBV4-3; size: few; D: .; J: TRBJ1-3; CDR3: CASSPSVGSGNTIYF; DNA: TGCGCCAGCAGCCCGTCTGTTGGCTCTGGAAACACCATATATTTT
V: TRBV6-6; size: .; D: .; J: TRBJ2-1; CDR3: CASNRERDGEQFF; DNA: TGTGCCAGCAACCGGGAGAGGGACGGAGAGCAGTTCTTC
V: TRBV19; size: .; D: .; J: TRBJ2-7; CDR3: CASSISRDTYEQYF; DNA: TGTGCCAGTAGTATTTCGCGGGATACCTACGAGCAGTACTTC
V: TRBV6-2/TRBV6-3; size: few; D: TRBD1; J: TRBJ2-7; CDR3: CASKGQDTYEQYF; DNA: TGTGCCAGCAAGGGACAGGACACCTACGAGCAGTACTTC
V: TRBV6-5; size: few; D: .; J: TRBJ2-5; CDR3: CASSYSVAQETQYF; DNA: TGTGCCAGCAGTTACTCGGTCGCTCAAGAGACCCAGTACTTC
V: TRBV7-9; size: few; D: TRBD1; J: TRBJ1-4; CDR3: CASSSTGVRTNEKLFF; DNA: TGTGCCAGCAGCTCGACAGGGGTACGAACTAATGAAAAACTGTTTTTT
V: TRBV6-5; size: .; D: .; J: TRBJ2-5; CDR3: CASIADGQETQYF; DNA: TGTGCCAGCATCGCCGACGGCCAAGAGACCCAGTACTTC
V: TRBV4-1; size: few; D: TRBD1; J: TRBJ1-2; CDR3: CASSQATGTGGYTF; DNA: TGCGCCAGCAGCCAAGCGACAGGGACGGGTGGCTACACCTTC
V: TRBV12-3/TRBV12-4; size: many; D: .; J: TRBJ1-2; CDR3: CASSFGGGGYTF; DNA: TGTGCCAGCAGTTTCGGGGGCGGAGGCTACACCTTC
V: TRBV11-2; size: .; D: .; J: TRBJ2-7; CDR3: CASSLAYLEQYF; DNA: TGTGCCAGCAGCTTAGCGTATCTCGAGCAGTACTTC
V: TRBV15; size: .; D: TRBD2; J: TRBJ2-1; CDR3: CATVERLAGTYNEQFF; DNA: TGTGCCACCGTAGAGAGACTAGCGGGGACCTACAATGAGCAGTTCTTC
V: TRBV7-9; size: .; D: .; J: TRBJ1-2; CDR3: CASSARDAGYTF; DNA: TGTGCCAGCAGCGCCCGGGACGCGGGCTACACCTTC
V: TRBV5-6; size: .; D: .; J: TRBJ1-1; CDR3: CACSLGAFQEAFF; DNA: TGTGCCTGCAGCTTAGGCGCATTTCAAGAAGCTTTCTTT
V: TRBV27; size: few; D: TRBD2; J: TRBJ2-7; CDR3: CASRIAGLAGGSYEQYF; DNA: TGTGCCAGCAGGATCGCGGGACTAGCGGGAGGCTCCTACGAGCAGTACTTC
V: TRBV7-9; size: few; D: .; J: TRBJ2-7; CDR3: CASSSGRSAYEQYF; DNA: TGTGCCAGCAGCTCAGGACGATCGGCGTACGAGCAGTACTTC
V: TRBV7-3; size: .; D: .; J: TRBJ2-3; CDR3: CASSLSVERGPTDTQYF; DNA: TGTGCCAGCAGCTTAAGCGTGGAACGGGGGCCCACAGATACGCAGTATTTT
V: TRBV9; size: .; D: TRBD2; J: TRBJ2-5; CDR3: CASTKGLAGGQETQYF; DNA: TGTGCCAGCACCAAAGGGTTAGCGGGGGGCCAAGAGACCCAGTACTTC
V: TRBV29-1; size: few; D: .; J: TRBJ2-7; CDR3: CSVSGVLVDEQYF; DNA: TGCAGCGTTTCAGGGGTGTTGGTTGACGAGCAGTACTTC
V: TRBV2; size: .; D: .; J: TRBJ2-1; CDR3: CASSEGLRDEQFF; DNA: TGTGCCAGCAGTGAGGGGCTGAGGGATGAGCAGTTCTTC
V: TRBV20-1; size: few; D: TRBD2; J: TRBJ2-3; CDR3: CSARDVAGDTQYF; DNA: TGCAGTGCTAGAGATGTAGCGGGGGATACACAGTATTTT
V: TRBV5-1; size: few; D: TRBD2; J: TRBJ2-5; CDR3: CASSLVPGGGETQYF; DNA: TGCGCCAGCAGCTTGGTACCGGGAGGAGGGGAGACCCAGTACTTC
V: TRBV5-6; size: .; D: .; J: TRBJ1-1; CDR3: CASSLVGAQTEAFF; DNA: TGTGCCAGCAGCTTGGTGGGGGCGCAAACTGAAGCTTTCTTT
V: TRBV25-1; size: .; D: .; J: TRBJ2-7; CDR3: CASNQGPYYEQYF; DNA: TGTGCCAGCAACCAGGGGCCCTACTACGAGCAGTACTTC
V: TRBV20-1; size: .; D: TRBD2; J: TRBJ2-5; CDR3: CSATSGREGTQYF; DNA: TGCAGTGCTACGAGCGGGAGGGAGGGGACCCAGTACTTC
V: TRBV27; size: .; D: TRBD1; J: TRBJ1-6; CDR3: CASGLTGILSPLHF; DNA: TGTGCCAGCGGACTGACAGGGATCTTATCACCCCTCCACTTT
V: TRBV14; size: .; D: .; J: TRBJ2-5; CDR3: CASSQVGYTQETQYF; DNA: TGTGCCAGCAGCCAAGTTGGCTACACCCAAGAGACCCAGTACTTC
V: TRBV5-1; size: .; D: TRBD2; J: TRBJ2-3; CDR3: CASSLARLAGSSTDTQYF; DNA: TGCGCCAGCAGCTTGGCCCGACTAGCGGGGTCTAGCACAGATACGCAGTATTTT
V: TRBV3-1; size: few; D: TRBD1; J: TRBJ1-1; CDR3: CASSLLDRGTEAFF; DNA: TGTGCCAGCAGCCTTCTCGACAGGGGAACTGAAGCTTTCTTT
V: TRBV6-6; size: .; D: .; J: TRBJ1-2; CDR3: CAGSHLLGGANYGYTF; DNA: TGTGCCGGCAGCCACCTCCTTGGTGGGGCTAACTATGGCTACACCTTC
V: TRBV7-9; size: few; D: TRBD1; J: TRBJ2-5; CDR3: CASSLTFVDRAQYF; DNA: TGTGCCAGCAGCTTAACCTTTGTGGACAGGGCCCAGTACTTC
V: TRBV7-2; size: few; D: .; J: TRBJ2-7; CDR3: CASTTGTNFYEQYF; DNA: TGTGCCAGCACCACCGGGACAAACTTCTACGAGCAGTACTTC
V: TRBV29-1; size: .; D: .; J: TRBJ1-2; CDR3: CSVDGWQGDNYGYTF; DNA: TGCAGCGTCGACGGATGGCAGGGTGATAACTATGGCTACACCTTC
V: TRBV7-3; size: .; D: .; J: TRBJ2-5; CDR3: CASSLRHRLGTQYF; DNA: TGTGCCAGCAGCTTAAGACACCGCTTGGGGACCCAGTACTTC
V: TRBV29-1; size: .; D: .; J: TRBJ2-2; CDR3: CSVLPRDGYYTGELFF; DNA: TGCAGCGTTCTACCCCGGGACGGATATTACACCGGGGAGCTGTTTTTT
V: TRBV5-1; size: few; D: .; J: TRBJ2-5; CDR3: CASSYGDNQETQYF; DNA: TGCGCCAGCAGCTATGGGGACAACCAAGAGACCCAGTACTTC